This record covers a single TCR beta chain. Its antigen is currently unknown. This sample is drawn from a study of cytotoxic CD8 clonotypes in ibrutinib-treated CLL. Across the whole study: Patients: roughly twelve relapsed/refractory, fewer than 16 treatment-naive, some 18 IGHV unmutated. General observations from the study: Age-matched healthy donor levels were exceeded by baseline clonality, which tracked circulating CD8+ T-cell counts. Sustained-remission patients were sampled at one set of times and progressing patients at different ones.

Germline CDR1 and CDR2: MDHEN and SYDVKM. There are 14 residues in the CDR3. V lost 3 bases, J lost 4 bases, and 2 bases stayed unmatched. Assay: immunoSEQ multiplex PCR; the TCRdb copy retains only in-frame clones and omits some. This table holds approximately 100,000 clones, roughly three quarters found once. The specimen comprised PBMCs, sampled after 24 months of ibrutinib treatment. V and J are TRBV28 and TRBJ2-3, with 9 bases matching TRBD1. The source of this sequence is a human donor with chronic lymphocytic leukemia. The CDR3 DNA reads TGTGCCAGCAGTTTGGGACAGGGAGCAGATACGCAGTATTTT. Protein: CASSLGQGADTQYF.